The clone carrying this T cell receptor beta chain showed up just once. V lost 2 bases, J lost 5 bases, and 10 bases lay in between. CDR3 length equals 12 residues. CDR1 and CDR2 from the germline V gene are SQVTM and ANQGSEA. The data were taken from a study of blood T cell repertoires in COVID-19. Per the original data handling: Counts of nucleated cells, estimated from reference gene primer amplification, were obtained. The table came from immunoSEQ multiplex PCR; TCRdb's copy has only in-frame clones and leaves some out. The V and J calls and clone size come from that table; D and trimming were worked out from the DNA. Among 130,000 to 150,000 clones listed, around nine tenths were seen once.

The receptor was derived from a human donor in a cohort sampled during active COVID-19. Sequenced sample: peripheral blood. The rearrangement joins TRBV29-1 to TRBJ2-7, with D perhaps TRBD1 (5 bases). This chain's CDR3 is CSVESGANEQYF. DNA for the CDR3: TGCAGCGTTGAATCTGGGGCCAACGAGCAGTACTTC.